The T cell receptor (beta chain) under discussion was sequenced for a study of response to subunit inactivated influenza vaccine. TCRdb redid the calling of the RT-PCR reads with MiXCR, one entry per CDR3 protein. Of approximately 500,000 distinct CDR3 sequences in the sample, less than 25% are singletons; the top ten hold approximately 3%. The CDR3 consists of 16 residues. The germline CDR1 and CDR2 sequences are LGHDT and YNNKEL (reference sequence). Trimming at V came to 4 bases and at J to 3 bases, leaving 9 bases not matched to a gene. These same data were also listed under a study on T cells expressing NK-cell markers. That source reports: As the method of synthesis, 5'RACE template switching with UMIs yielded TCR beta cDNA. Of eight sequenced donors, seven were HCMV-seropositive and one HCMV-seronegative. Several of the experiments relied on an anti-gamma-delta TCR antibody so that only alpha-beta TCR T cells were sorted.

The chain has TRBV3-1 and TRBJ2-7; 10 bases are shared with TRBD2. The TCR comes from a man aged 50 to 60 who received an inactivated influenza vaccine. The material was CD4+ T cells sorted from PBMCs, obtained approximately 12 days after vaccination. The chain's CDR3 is CASSPNHSGGSYEQYF. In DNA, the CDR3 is TGTGCCAGCAGCCCAAATCATAGCGGGGGGAGCTACGAGCAGTACTTC.